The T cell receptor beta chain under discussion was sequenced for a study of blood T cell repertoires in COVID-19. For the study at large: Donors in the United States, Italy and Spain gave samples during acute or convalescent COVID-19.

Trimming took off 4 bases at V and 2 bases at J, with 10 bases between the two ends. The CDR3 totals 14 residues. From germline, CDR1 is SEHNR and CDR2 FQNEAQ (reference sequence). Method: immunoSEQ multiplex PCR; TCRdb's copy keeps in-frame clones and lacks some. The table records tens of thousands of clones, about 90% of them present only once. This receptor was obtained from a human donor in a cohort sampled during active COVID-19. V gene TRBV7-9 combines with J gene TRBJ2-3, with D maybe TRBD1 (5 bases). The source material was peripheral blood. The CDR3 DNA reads TGTGCCAGCAGCTGGGGCCTTACCACAGATACGCAGTATTTT. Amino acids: CASSWGLTTDTQYF.